The 17 T cell receptor beta chains below come from one sample, sequenced in a study of T cell changes during pregnancy in multiple sclerosis. Method: immunoSEQ multiplex PCR; TCRdb's copy keeps in-frame clones and lacks some. The table shows approximately 93,000 clones, with approximately 90% occurring only once. The source material was peripheral blood, sampled in the first trimester of pregnancy. These receptors originate from a female donor in good health, enrolled as a control in a pregnancy study.

The chain combines TRBV7-2 with TRBJ2-7; TRBD1 matches 8 bases. Germline V lookup: CDR1 SGHTA, CDR2 FQGNSA. With V trimmed by 5 bases and J by 4 bases, 10 bases remained unmatched. The length of the CDR3 is 15 residues. In nucleotides, the CDR3 is TGTGCCAGCAGCCCATTGGGGACAGGATCGTACGAGCAGTACTTC. Encoded protein: CASSPLGTGSYEQYF.

The chain combines TRBV19 with TRBJ2-6; 11 bases are a match to TRBD1. CDR3 length equals 18 residues. V lost 5 bases and J lost 0; bases outside the gene matches: 6. Germline CDR1 LNHDA, CDR2 SQIVND (reference sequence). CDR3 loop: CASSGGQGGGSGANVLTF. The CDR3 nucleotides are TGTGCCAGTAGTGGGGGACAGGGGGGGGGCTCTGGGGCCAACGTCCTGACTTTC.

V and J are TRBV7-9 and TRBJ1-1; the D gene is possibly TRBD1 (5 bases). This CDR3 comprises 13 residues. Germline CDR1 is SEHNR and CDR2 is FQNEAQ (reference sequence). V lost 3 bases and J 5 bases, leaving 10 bases between the germline ends. The CDR3 nucleotides read TGTGCCAGCAGCTTTGGACACACGACTGAAGCTTTCTTT. Protein product: CASSFGHTTEAFF.

This clone was seen more than once but under ten times. The chain joins TRBV5-1 to TRBJ1-1; 7 bases fit TRBD1. CDR1 is SGHRS and CDR2 is YFSETQ in the germline V gene. The CDR3 runs 15 residues. V lost 0 bases and J lost 0; bases outside the gene matches: 2. In nucleotides, the CDR3 is TGCGCCAGCAGCTTGGGGGACAGAATGAACACTGAAGCTTTCTTT. It yields the protein CASSLGDRMNTEAFF.

The chain uses TRBV9 and TRBJ2-1, with D perhaps matching TRBD2 (7 bases). The CDR3 spans 16 residues. Germline V CDR1 and CDR2: SGDLS, YYNGEE. The ends were cut back, 3 bases at V and 7 bases at J, with 20 bases in the middle. The CDR3 bases are TGTGCCAGCAGCGCCCGGGGGGCCTCCAGGGAAAATGAGCAGTTCTTC. It codes for CASSARGASRENEQFF.

The V and J genes are TRBV6-5 and TRBJ1-5; 8 bases line up with TRBD1. Germline V gene lookup returns CDR1 MNHEY and CDR2 SVGAGI. The length of the CDR3 is 15 residues. Trimming cost V 6 bases and J 3 bases; bases outside gene matches: 7. The CDR3 DNA sequence: TGTGCCAGCAGGAGGGGACAGGCCTACAATCAGCCCCAGCATTTT. Residues: CASRRGQAYNQPQHF.

This clone was recorded only once. This CDR3 is CASRYLSGTDSYEQYF. CDR3 DNA sequence: TGTGCCAGCAGATACCTCTCCGGGACAGACTCCTACGAGCAGTACTTC. This chain uses TRBV28 with TRBJ2-7, with 7 bases fitting TRBD1. Germline V gene lookup returns CDR1 MDHEN and CDR2 SYDVKM. The CDR3 has 16 amino acids. The J segment lost 0 bases and the V segment lost 6 bases, leaving 11 bases of the junction unmatched.

This chain uses TRBV4-2 with TRBJ2-2, with a weak D call TRBD1 (8 bases). There are 19 residues in the CDR3. Trimming took 7 bases from V and 3 from J, leaving 27 bases between them. From germline, CDR1 is LGHNA and CDR2 YNFKEQ. In DNA, the CDR3 is TGTGCCAGCACCTCGAGCGGGACAGGTGTAGTAGGTGACACCGGGGAGCTGTTTTTT. This translates into CASTSSGTGVVGDTGELFF.

This clone appeared a few times. The chain combines TRBV19 with TRBJ1-2; D is unclear. Trimming shortened V by 3 bases and J by 4 bases, and 9 bases separated the two germline ends. CDR1 LNHDA and CDR2 SQIVND come from the germline V gene (reference sequence). CDR3 length equals 13 residues. The CDR3 sequence: CASSMVGGYGYTF. As DNA, the CDR3 is TGTGCCAGTAGTATGGTCGGCGGCTATGGCTACACCTTC.

The chain employs TRBV19 and TRBJ2-2; weak D call: TRBD2 (5 bases). Trimming cost V 6 bases and J 2 bases, with 10 bases left between them. The length of the CDR3 is 14 residues. Per the germline V gene, CDR1 is LNHDA and CDR2 is SQIVND (reference sequence). The CDR3 sequence: CASRWEINTGELFF. CDR3 coding DNA: TGTGCCAGTAGGTGGGAGATAAACACCGGGGAGCTGTTTTTT.

This rearrangement joins TRBV27 to TRBJ2-3; 8 bases line up with TRBD2. CDR1 and CDR2 (germline): MNHEY, SMNVEV (reference sequence). V lost 6 bases to trimming and J lost 1 base; unmatched junction nucleotides: 9. This CDR3 is 16 amino acids long. CDR3 sequence reads: CASSQAGGRGTDTQYF. CDR3 bases: TGTGCCAGCAGCCAGGCGGGGGGACGGGGCACAGATACGCAGTATTTT.

V usage is TRBV2 and J usage is TRBJ1-6; 7 positions agree with TRBD1. V was clipped by 5 bases and J by 0 bases; unmatched bases: 10. The CDR3 covers 18 residues. In germline, CDR1 is SNHLY, CDR2 FYNNEI. This CDR3 is CASSLTTGPSSYNSPLHF. As DNA, the CDR3 is TGTGCCAGCAGTCTTACGACAGGGCCAAGCTCCTATAATTCACCCCTCCACTTT. Full variable domain (missing parts from reference TRBV2 and TRBJ1-6): EPEVTQTPSHQVTQMGQEVILRCVPISNHLYFYWYRQILGQKVEFLVSFYNNEISEKSEIFDDQFSVERPDGSNFTLKIRSTKLEDSAMYFCASSLTTGPSSYNSPLHFGNGTRLTVT.

The chain combines TRBV27 with TRBJ1-2; a weak D match, TRBD1 (5 bases). Trimming shortened V by 5 bases and J by 7 bases, and 17 bases separated the two germline ends. The CDR3 has 14 amino acids. CDR1 MNHEY and CDR2 SMNVEV come from the germline V gene (reference sequence). The CDR3 nucleotides read TGTGCCAGCAGTAATCCGGGACTTCTTGGTGGCTACACCTTC. Translating it yields CASSNPGLLGGYTF.

This clone appeared once. V is TRBV15 and J is TRBJ1-5; D is possibly TRBD1 (5 bases). V dropped 0 bases and J dropped 5 bases, with 11 bases sitting between them. This CDR3 has 15 amino acids. CDR1 is LNHNV and CDR2 is YYDKDF in the germline V gene (reference sequence). CDR3 sequence: CATSREQVPYQPQHF. The CDR3 coding sequence is TGTGCCACCAGCAGAGAACAGGTACCATATCAGCCCCAGCATTTT.

The chain combines TRBV5-1 with TRBJ2-3; 8 bases line up with TRBD2. This CDR3 has 17 amino acids. V gave up 0 bases and J gave up 4 bases; unmatched junction bases: 10. CDR1 and CDR2 (germline): SGHRS, YFSETQ. The CDR3 sequence is CASSLEAVAGYPDTQYF. CDR3 DNA: TGCGCCAGCAGCTTGGAGGCAGTAGCGGGGTATCCAGATACGCAGTATTTT.

CDR3 protein: CASSSGTGRASLLGGGYTF. In DNA, the CDR3 is TGTGCCAGCAGCTCCGGGACAGGGAGGGCCTCCCTTTTGGGGGGTGGCTACACCTTC. V usage is TRBV7-2 and J usage is TRBJ1-2; 9 positions agree with TRBD1. Germline values: CDR1 SGHTA, CDR2 FQGNSA. There are 19 residues in the CDR3. Unmatched junction bases numbered 22, after V lost 4 bases and J lost 7 bases.

The V gene is TRBV18, the J gene TRBJ1-6; D unclear. The V gene's germline CDR1 is KGHSH and CDR2 LQKENI. The germline V and J ends were trimmed by 3 bases and 4 bases, with 10 bases remaining between them. The CDR3 is 15 residues long. The CDR3 coding sequence is TGTGCCAGCTCACCCTTCCGGGAGTATAATTCACCCCTCCACTTT. Protein: CASSPFREYNSPLHF.